This T cell receptor beta chain was sequenced during a study of T-cell reconstitution after alpha-beta-depleted transplantation in children. Unique molecular identifiers featured in how the TCRbeta library was prepared. TCRdb recomputed calls from the PCR reads with MiXCR, one row per CDR3 protein. Among 200,000 to 250,000 distinct CDR3 sequences listed, 11% were seen once. At least ten counts were recorded for this clonotype. The junction had 5 bases not matched to a gene; V was cut back by 4 bases and J by 10 bases. The CDR3 spans 13 residues. The source was PBMCs, collected before TCRalphabeta/CD19-depleted stem cell transplant. The chain uses TRBV12-3 or TRBV12-4 and TRBJ2-3; 10 bases fit TRBD1. The clonotype comes from a child in the first two years of life with acute myeloid leukemia, due to receive a stem cell transplant. The CDR3 loop is CASSSSGTGAQYF. The CDR3 bases are TGTGCCAGCAGTTCCTCCGGGACAGGGGCGCAGTATTTT.